These T cell receptor beta chains were read from a single sample in a study of cytomegalovirus exposure and HLA in healthy donors. Only in-frame clones appear in the TCRdb table, and some are missing; sequencing was by immunoSEQ multiplex PCR. Its listing shows 150,000 to 200,000 clones. Sequencing was carried out using PBMCs. These TCRs come from a man aged 25 to 40 in good health and CMV-seronegative. Both conserved end residues are part of each CDR3. The order of the fields is V gene, J gene, CDR3 protein.

TRBV4-3	TRBJ2-1	CASSTHSGGRENEQFF
TRBV5-1	TRBJ1-2	CASSEGQGDGYTF
TRBV4-1	TRBJ1-2	CASSQGWTGQANYGYTF
TRBV4-1	NA	CASSQAQGPEQYF
TRBV30	TRBJ1-2	CAWVGDRKYYTF
TRBV6-1	TRBJ1-3	CAAQQSSGNTIYF
TRBV10-2	TRBJ2-7	CASSEGGLAGVGDEQYF
TRBV7-2	TRBJ1-1	CASSLGPGTNTEAFF
TRBV5-5	TRBJ2-7	CASREGLAGSFSYEQYF
TRBV5-1	TRBJ2-7	CASSLTLQGESYGEYF